One and the same sample provided the 5 T cell receptor beta chains below, sequenced in a study of regulatory T cells in long-lasting Graves disease listed by TCRdb under 2021. The time point label, read with the paper, signifies: newly diagnosed GD, antithyroid drugs for less than 3 months. For both TCR sequencing and RNA sequencing, RNA was extracted from PBMCs using TRIzol. Libraries came from multiplex PCR. Sequencing instrument: Illumina HiSeq 4000. TCR beta libraries were built with iRepertoire HTBI primers and Arm-PCR amplification of CDR3 regions. TCRdb cleaned the public reads at Q25 with fastp, built clones with MiXCR and kept in-frame beta chains. CDR3 protein duplicates are merged, each entry listing the most common genes and DNA. This sample is represented by 350,000 to 550,000 distinct CDR3 sequences; 15% of them were singletons. Jointly, the top ten make up over 15% of the sample. The sample also formed part of further work on T cells in Graves' hyperthyroidism and ophthalmopathy.

This specimen was peripheral blood mononuclear cells (PBMCs), taken at new diagnosis, from a patient treated with antithyroid drugs. These receptors originate from a woman between 25 and 40 years old with Graves disease. Donor details come from another sample of the same person, matched by shared clones.

This clonotype was seen ten or more times. The CDR3 reads CASSLVASTYEQYF. CDR3 DNA sequence: TGTGCCAGCAGCTTGGTGGCCTCAACCTACGAGCAGTACTTC. V is TRBV5-6 and J is TRBJ2-7; D is uncertain. CDR3 size: 14 residues. With 0 bases removed from V and 2 bases from J, the gap between germline ends came to 9 bases. In germline, CDR1 is SGHDT, CDR2 YYEEEE.

This clonotype has ten or more counts. This chain uses TRBV11-2 with TRBJ2-1; 10 bases fit TRBD1. CDR3 size: 15 residues. Germline CDR1 reads SGHAT; CDR2 reads FQNNGV. The ends lost 3 bases at V and 6 bases at J; junction bases unmatched: 5. The CDR3 region is CASSLDRGVGNEQFF. In DNA, the CDR3 is TGTGCCAGCAGCTTGGACAGGGGGGTGGGCAATGAGCAGTTCTTC. The variable domain in full, with the rest retrieved from reference TRBV11-2 and TRBJ2-1, is EAGVAQSPRYKIIEKRQSVAFWCNPISGHATLYWYQQILGQGPKLLIQFQNNGVVDDSQLPKDRFSAERLKGVDSTLKIQPAKLEDSAVYLCASSLDRGVGNEQFFGPGTRLTVL.

This clonotype was picked up a small number of times. The chain combines TRBV20-1 with TRBJ2-2; 7 bases agree with TRBD2. The CDR3 is 17 amino acids. The V and J ends lost 0 bases and 1 base, in that order; junction bases with no gene match: 8. Germline CDR1 reads DFQATT; CDR2 reads SNEGSKA (reference sequence). In DNA, the CDR3 is TGCAGTGCTAGAGAGGCGTTGGGGGGGGGGAACACCGGGGAGCTGTTTTTT. It is translated as CSAREALGGGNTGELFF.

There are a few counts of this clonotype. The V call is TRBV6-5, the J call TRBJ1-5, with 11 bases aligning to TRBD1. The CDR3 sequence is 17 residues long. Germline CDR1 is MNHEY and CDR2 is SVGAGI. Trimming cost V 4 bases and J 2 bases; bases outside gene matches: 7. This CDR3 reads CASSFGTGGLGNQPQHF. The CDR3 region has the DNA TGTGCCAGCAGTTTCGGGACAGGGGGTCTGGGCAATCAGCCCCAGCATTTT.

In its sample, this clonotype was seen a few times. The chain couples TRBV9 to TRBJ2-1; 9 nucleotides align to TRBD1. Trimming removed 1 base from V and 9 bases from J; junction bases left unmatched: 5. In germline, CDR1 is SGDLS, CDR2 YYNGEE. The CDR3 covers 14 residues. CDR3 sequence (DNA): TGTGCCAGCAGCGTAAGGACAGGGGTTGCTGAGCAGTTCTTC. The encoded protein is CASSVRTGVAEQFF.